Shown below are 12 T cell receptor beta chains from a single sample sequenced in a study of CD8+CD57+ T cells in acquired aplastic anemia. Genomic DNA acted as the template from which TCR beta VDJ combination and CDR3 sequence profiling were carried out. TCRdb re-called the reads with MiXCR, one entry per CDR3 protein. This table holds 200,000 to 250,000 distinct CDR3 sequences, roughly 35% found once. Sequencing input: sorted CD4+, CD8+, or CD8+CD57+ T cells (not recorded which) from PBMCs. The receptors shown here come from a human donor in good health, serving as a control.

A note on this clonotype: This clone may be a read error of a much larger clone one base away. The chain is built from TRBV7-3 and TRBJ1-6; 7 nucleotides match TRBD1. The germline V gene has CDR1 SGHTA and CDR2 FQGTGA. This CDR3 comprises 19 residues. The CDR3 DNA sequence: TGTGCCGGCAGCTTAAAATACGGGAGGACAGGCTTATATAATTCACCCCTCCACTTT. It codes for CAGSLKYGRTGLYNSPLHF.

This clonotype was detected once. A clone one base away is much larger, so this may be a read error. The chain employs TRBV19 and TRBJ1-6; TRBD1 matches 8 bases. This CDR3 spans 17 amino acids. Germline V gives CDR1 LNHDA, CDR2 SQIVND (reference sequence). This CDR3 reads CASTIATFDRGNSPPHF. The CDR3 bases are TGTGCCAGTACTATCGCAACATTCGACAGGGGCAATTCACCCCCCCACTTT.

In its sample, this clonotype was seen a few times. The J gene is TRBJ1-5, the V gene TRBV30; D is unclear. V was trimmed by 0 bases and J by 0 bases, leaving 3 bases between them. The V gene's germline CDR1 is GTSNPN and CDR2 SVGIG (reference sequence). The CDR3 extends over 13 amino acids. CDR3 loop: CAWSVHSNQPQHF. The CDR3 DNA sequence: TGTGCCTGGAGTGTACATAGCAATCAGCCCCAGCATTTT.

There are many counts of this clonotype. The CDR3 sequence is CSARDRVSSTEQFF. As DNA, the CDR3 is TGCAGTGCTAGAGATCGTGTGTCAAGCACTGAGCAGTTCTTC. V gene TRBV20-1 combines with J gene TRBJ2-1; D call uncertain. The V gene lost 0 bases and the J gene lost 9 bases, with 15 bases spanning the gap. Germline loops: CDR1 DFQATT, CDR2 SNEGSKA (reference sequence). CDR3 length: 14 residues.

This sequence joins TRBV24-1 and TRBJ2-3; D remains unclear. This CDR3 region has 13 residues. V lost 2 bases to trimming and J lost 6 bases, with 8 bases between them. Germline CDR1 reads KGHDR; CDR2 reads SFDVKD. In DNA, the CDR3 is TGTGCCACCAGTGATTCAGTAACGGATACGCAGTATTTT. This gives the protein CATSDSVTDTQYF.

In this sample, this clonotype turned up many times. The chain carries TRBV20-1 and TRBJ2-1, with 8 positions matching TRBD2. CDR3 length: 15 amino acids. The germline gives CDR1 DFQATT, CDR2 SNEGSKA (reference sequence). With V trimmed by 5 bases and J by 3 bases, 9 bases remained unmatched. CDR3 residues: CSAEGTRTSYNEQFF. CDR3 in DNA: TGCAGTGCTGAAGGGACTAGGACTAGCTACAATGAGCAGTTCTTC.

The J gene is TRBJ2-7, the V gene TRBV30, with 7 bases matching TRBD1. The CDR3 is made up of 15 amino acids. Germline V CDR1 and CDR2: GTSNPN, SVGIG (reference sequence). After removal of 1 base from V and 2 bases from J, the junction contained 8 bases not matched to a gene. DNA of the CDR3: TGTGCCTGGAGTGGACGTTGGGACAGTGCCTACGAGCAGTACTTC. It is translated as CAWSGRWDSAYEQYF.

The V gene is TRBV10-3, the J gene TRBJ2-7; 11 positions agree with TRBD1. V gave up 4 bases and J gave up 5 bases; unmatched junction bases: 10. This CDR3 contains 16 residues. Germline V gives CDR1 ENHRY, CDR2 SYGVKD. The CDR3 region has the DNA TGTGCCATCAGTGCTAATACCGGGACAGGGGGGCACGAGCAGTACTTC. Translation: CAISANTGTGGHEQYF.

The chain carries TRBV14 and TRBJ2-7; TRBD2 is a possible D gene (6 bases). Germline V gene sequence: CDR1 SGHDN, CDR2 FVKESK. The CDR3 runs to 12 residues. V lost 5 bases to trimming and J lost 6 bases, with 11 bases between them. Here the CDR3 DNA reads TGTGCCAGCAGCTTGGACTATCGCGAGCAGTACTTC. Its protein is CASSLDYREQYF. The whole variable domain, filled in from reference TRBV14 and TRBJ2-7, reads EAGVTQFPSHSVIEKGQTVTLRCDPISGHDNLYWYRRVMGKEIKFLLHFVKESKQDESGMPNNRFLAERTGGTYSTLKVQPAELEDSGVYFCASSLDYREQYFGPGTRLTVT.

Only a few counts were recorded for this clonotype. The CDR3 protein is CASSLETGGRPEAFF. DNA of the CDR3: TGTGCCAGCAGCTTAGAAACAGGGGGCCGACCTGAAGCTTTCTTT. This chain links TRBV7-9 with TRBJ1-1; 9 bases are shared with TRBD1. Germline lookup yields CDR1 SEHNR and CDR2 FQNEAQ (reference sequence). Germline trimming cut 1 base from V and 6 bases from J; bases unmatched to any gene: 6. The CDR3 contains 15 residues. Complete variable domain (other parts from reference TRBV7-9 and TRBJ1-1): DTGVSQNPRHKITKRGQNVTFRCDPISEHNRLYWYRQTLGQGPEFLTYFQNEAQLEKSRLLSDRFSAERPKGSFSTLEIQRTEQGDSAMYLCASSLETGGRPEAFFGQGTRLTVV.

This clonotype has a count of ten or more. This sequence joins TRBV12-3 or TRBV12-4 and TRBJ2-5; D is tentatively TRBD1 or TRBD2 (6 bases each). V lost 7 bases and J lost 6, with 18 bases in between. The CDR3 has 14 residues. Here the CDR3 DNA reads TGTGCCAGCATCCATGGGGGGCCATCACAGACCCAGTACTTC. It is translated as CASIHGGPSQTQYF.

This clonotype was recorded a few times. The V and J genes are TRBV15 and TRBJ2-3, with 9 positions matching TRBD2. V lost 7 bases, J lost 6 bases, and 11 bases stayed unmatched. CDR3 length: 15 residues. CDR1 is LNHNV, CDR2 YYDKDF, per germline (reference sequence). CDR3 in amino acids: CATKLLASGVDTQYF. CDR3 nucleotides: TGTGCCACCAAGTTGTTGGCTAGCGGGGTGGATACGCAGTATTTT. Drawing the rest from reference TRBV15 and TRBJ2-3, the complete variable domain is DAMVIQNPRYQVTQFGKPVTLSCSQTLNHNVMYWYQQKSSQAPKLLFHYYDKDFNNEADTPDNFQSRRPNTSFCFLDIRSPGLGDTAMYLCATKLLASGVDTQYFGPGTRLTVL.